This entry lists 10 T cell receptor beta chains sequenced from one sample in a study of T cells in tuberculosis. Generated by immunoSEQ multiplex PCR, the TCRdb table keeps only in-frame clones and is missing some. This sample has about 30,000 clones; around 94% occur once, and the top ten carry under 9.5%. The sequencing input was PBMCs. The source of these receptors is a donor aged 10-29 years with latent tuberculosis or without tuberculosis infection.

This chain links TRBV4-3 with TRBJ1-2; D not resolved. Germline CDR1 reads LGHNA; CDR2 reads YSLEER. The V and J ends lost 0 bases and 4 bases respectively, with 12 bases between them. This CDR3 has 15 amino acids. The CDR3 spells CASSQDRGSGYGYTF. The CDR3 coding sequence is TGCGCCAGCAGCCAAGATAGAGGTTCGGGCTATGGCTACACCTTC.

The chain combines TRBV10-3 with TRBJ2-2, with D possibly being TRBD2 (6 bases). The CDR3 totals 17 residues. The V end was cut by 3 bases, the J end by 6 bases, with 20 bases between. Germline CDR1 ENHRY, CDR2 SYGVKD. The CDR3 nucleotides read TGTGCCATCAGTGACCCGCGGACGAGGGAGGAGGCCGGGGAGCTGTTTTTT. Translated, it gives CAISDPRTREEAGELFF.

This clone was recorded once. This sequence joins TRBV5-4 and TRBJ2-7, with D possibly matching TRBD2 (5 bases). CDR3 size: 13 residues. V gave up 4 bases and J gave up 7 bases, with 15 bases separating them. Germline loops: CDR1 SGHNT, CDR2 YYREEE (reference sequence). CDR3 in amino acids: CASSRAPSSEQYF. For the CDR3, the DNA is TGTGCCAGCAGCAGGGCCCCTAGCTCGGAGCAGTACTTC.

In nucleotides, the CDR3 is TGTGCCAGCAGCTCGGGGAGTTACTATGGCTACACCTTC. Protein: CASSSGSYYGYTF. The rearrangement links TRBV7-6 to TRBJ1-2; the D is unclear. The CDR3 covers 13 residues. Germline V gene lookup returns CDR1 SGHVS and CDR2 FNYEAQ. The V end was cut by 4 bases, the J end by 3 bases, with 9 bases between.

In its sample, this clone was seen once. The chain uses TRBV4-2 and TRBJ1-5, with 8 bases aligning to TRBD1. The CDR3 consists of 15 residues. The germline V gene has CDR1 LGHNA and CDR2 YNFKEQ. Trimming took 2 bases from V and 3 from J; bases not matched to a gene: 3. CDR3 nucleotide sequence: TGTGCCAGCAGCCAACGCAGGGGGCCCAATCAGCCCCAGCATTTT. Translated: CASSQRRGPNQPQHF.

CDR3 protein: CASSSPGQGIHEQYF. CDR3 in DNA: TGTGCCAGCAGTTCCCCGGGACAGGGGATCCACGAGCAGTACTTC. The V call is TRBV27, the J call TRBJ2-7; 10 bases align to TRBD1. Germline V lookup: CDR1 MNHEY, CDR2 SMNVEV (reference sequence). This CDR3 comprises 15 residues. V lost 4 bases and J lost 5; bases outside the gene matches: 8.

The rearrangement uses TRBV9 and TRBJ1-1; D is undetermined. Germline V gene sequence: CDR1 SGDLS, CDR2 YYNGEE. Trimming removed 0 bases from V and 5 bases from J, with 8 bases in between. CDR3 length: 13 amino acids. In DNA form, the CDR3 reads TGTGCCAGCAGCGTAGCCTCGGGAACTGAAGCTTTCTTT. Translation gives CASSVASGTEAFF.

The chain links TRBV30 to TRBJ2-7, with D tentatively TRBD1 (7 bases). V lost 2 bases and J lost 0, with 35 bases in between. This CDR3 has 22 amino acids. Germline V gene data show CDR1 as GTSNPN and CDR2 as SVGIG (reference sequence). CDR3: CAWSPPIYSPDRPRGSSYEQYF. CDR3 bases: TGTGCCTGGAGTCCCCCGATTTATTCCCCGGACAGGCCTCGGGGGAGCTCCTACGAGCAGTACTTC.

V usage is TRBV2 and J usage is TRBJ1-4, with D perhaps matching TRBD1 (5 bases). The CDR3 has 13 amino acids. Germline lookup yields CDR1 SNHLY and CDR2 FYNNEI. The V end was cut by 8 bases, the J end by 5 bases, with 12 bases between. The CDR3, as DNA: TGTGCCAGCGCGGGACTGAAAAATGAAAAACTGTTTTTT. This translates into CASAGLKNEKLFF.

The rearrangement uses TRBV11-3 and TRBJ2-3, with TRBD1 identical over 7 bases. J lost 2 bases, V lost 5 bases, and 4 bases had no gene match. Germline assignment: CDR1 SGHNT and CDR2 YENEEA. The CDR3 is 14 amino acids. The CDR3 is CASSRGTVTDTQYF. In DNA form, the CDR3 reads TGTGCCAGCAGCAGGGGGACAGTCACAGATACGCAGTATTTT.